This entry lists 3 T cell receptor beta chains sequenced from one sample in a study of T cell responses to AZD1222 COVID-19 vaccine. Profiling relied on immunoSEQ multiplex PCR, and the TCRdb table lists in-frame clones only, not all of them. The profile shows about 200,000 clones, around 94% of them singletons. The sample consisted of peripheral blood, taken 28 days after the second dose of the MenACWY control vaccine. These receptors all come from an adult who received the MenACWY meningococcal vaccine as a control.

The chain links TRBV27 to TRBJ1-4, with D unresolved. Germline V gene data show CDR1 as MNHEY and CDR2 as SMNVEV (reference sequence). CDR3 size: 15 residues. Trimming left V 0 bases short and J 0 bases short, with 5 bases between. This chain's CDR3 is CASSLSWSTNEKLFF. The CDR3 DNA reads TGTGCCAGCAGTTTATCCTGGTCAACTAATGAAAAACTGTTTTTT.

The rearrangement links TRBV27 to TRBJ1-2; TRBD1 matches at 7 bases. CDR3 length equals 14 residues. Germline CDR1 and CDR2: MNHEY and SMNVEV (reference sequence). V trimming: 3 bases; J trimming: 5 bases; junction bases outside the gene matches: 6. The CDR3: CASSFTGELYGYTF. The CDR3 DNA reads TGTGCCAGCAGTTTTACAGGGGAACTTTATGGCTACACCTTC.

V is TRBV13 and J is TRBJ2-1; 13 bases align to TRBD2. Germline V gene lookup returns CDR1 PRHDT and CDR2 FYEKMQ (reference sequence). This CDR3 has 14 amino acids. The trim removed 5 bases at V and 10 bases at J, leaving 5 bases unmatched. CDR3 sequence (DNA): TGTGCCAGCAGCCCCGGACTAGCGGGAGTAGAGCAGTTCTTC. It codes for CASSPGLAGVEQFF.